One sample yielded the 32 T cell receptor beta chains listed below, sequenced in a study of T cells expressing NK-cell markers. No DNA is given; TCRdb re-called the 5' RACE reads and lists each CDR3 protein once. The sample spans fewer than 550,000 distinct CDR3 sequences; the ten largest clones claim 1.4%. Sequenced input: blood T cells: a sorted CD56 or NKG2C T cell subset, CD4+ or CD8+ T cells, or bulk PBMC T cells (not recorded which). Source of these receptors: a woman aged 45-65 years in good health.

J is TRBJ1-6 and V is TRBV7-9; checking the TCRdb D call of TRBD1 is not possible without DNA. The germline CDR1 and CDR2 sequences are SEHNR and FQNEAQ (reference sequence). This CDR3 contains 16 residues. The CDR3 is CASSLGQAPSSSPLHF.

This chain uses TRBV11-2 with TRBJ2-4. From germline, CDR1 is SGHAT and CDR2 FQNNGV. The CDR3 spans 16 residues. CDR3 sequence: CASSSEVRLAKNIQYF. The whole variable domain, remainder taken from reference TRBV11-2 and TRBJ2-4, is EAGVAQSPRYKIIEKRQSVAFWCNPISGHATLYWYQQILGQGPKLLIQFQNNGVVDDSQLPKDRFSAERLKGVDSTLKIQPAKLEDSAVYLCASSSEVRLAKNIQYFGAGTRLSVL.

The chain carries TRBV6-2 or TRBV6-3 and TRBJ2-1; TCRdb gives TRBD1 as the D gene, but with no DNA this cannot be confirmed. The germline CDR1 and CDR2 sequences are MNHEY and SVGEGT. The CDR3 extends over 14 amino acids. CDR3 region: CASSYYSGADEQFF.

This CDR3 reads CASSYSWRDPYGYTF. V gene TRBV6-6 combines with J gene TRBJ1-2. This CDR3 contains 15 residues. Germline assignment: CDR1 MNHNY and CDR2 SVGAGI (reference sequence).

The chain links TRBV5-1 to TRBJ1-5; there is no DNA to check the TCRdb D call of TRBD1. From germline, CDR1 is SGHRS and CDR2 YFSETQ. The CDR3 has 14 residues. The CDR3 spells CASSYQHRVQPQHF.

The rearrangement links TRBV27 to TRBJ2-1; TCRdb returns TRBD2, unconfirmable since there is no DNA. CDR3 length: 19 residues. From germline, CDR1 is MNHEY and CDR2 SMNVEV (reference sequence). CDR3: CASRRGLAGVGGSYNEQFF.

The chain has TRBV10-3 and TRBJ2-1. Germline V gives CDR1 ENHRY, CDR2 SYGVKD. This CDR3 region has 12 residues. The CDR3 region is CAISDWVNEQFF.

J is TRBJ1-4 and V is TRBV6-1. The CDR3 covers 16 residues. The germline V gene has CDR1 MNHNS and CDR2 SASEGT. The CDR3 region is CASSENFMTTNEKLFF.

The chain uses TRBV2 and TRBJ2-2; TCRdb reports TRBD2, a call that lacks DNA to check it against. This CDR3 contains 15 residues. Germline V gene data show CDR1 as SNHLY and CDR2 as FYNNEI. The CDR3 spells CASGPGLAGAGELFF.

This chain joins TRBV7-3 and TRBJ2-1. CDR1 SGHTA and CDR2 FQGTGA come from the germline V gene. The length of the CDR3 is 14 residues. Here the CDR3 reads CASSLSPQYNEQFF.

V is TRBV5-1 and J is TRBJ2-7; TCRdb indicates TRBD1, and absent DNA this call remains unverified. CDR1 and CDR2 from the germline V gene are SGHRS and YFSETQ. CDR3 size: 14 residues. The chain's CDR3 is CASSLWAGEDEQYF.

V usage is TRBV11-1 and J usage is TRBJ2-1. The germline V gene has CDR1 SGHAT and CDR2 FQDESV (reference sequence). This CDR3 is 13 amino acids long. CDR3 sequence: CASSLERVGFQFF. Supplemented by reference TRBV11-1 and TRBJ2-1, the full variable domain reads EAEVAQSPRYKITEKSQAVAFWCDPISGHATLYWYRQILGQGPELLVQFQDESVVDDSQLPKDRFSAERLKGVDSTLKIQPAELGDSAMYLCASSLERVGFQFFGPGTRLTVL.

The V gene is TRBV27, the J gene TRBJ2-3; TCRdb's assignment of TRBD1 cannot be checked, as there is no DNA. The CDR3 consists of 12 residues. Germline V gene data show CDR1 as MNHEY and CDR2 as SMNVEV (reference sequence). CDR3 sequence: CASSFPAGGQYF.

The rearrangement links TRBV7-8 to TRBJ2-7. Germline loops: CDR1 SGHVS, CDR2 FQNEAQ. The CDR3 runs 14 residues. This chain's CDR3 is CASSIRRTSYEQYF.

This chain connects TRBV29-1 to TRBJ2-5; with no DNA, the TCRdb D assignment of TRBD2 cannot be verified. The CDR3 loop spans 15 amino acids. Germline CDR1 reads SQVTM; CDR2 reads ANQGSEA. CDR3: CSVNERGDTKETQYF. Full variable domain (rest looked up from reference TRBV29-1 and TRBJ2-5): SAVISQKPSRDICQRGTSLTIQCQVDSQVTMMFWYRQQPGQSLTLIATANQGSEATYESGFVIDKFPISRPNLTFSTLTVSNMSPEDSSIYLCSVNERGDTKETQYFGPGTRLLVL.

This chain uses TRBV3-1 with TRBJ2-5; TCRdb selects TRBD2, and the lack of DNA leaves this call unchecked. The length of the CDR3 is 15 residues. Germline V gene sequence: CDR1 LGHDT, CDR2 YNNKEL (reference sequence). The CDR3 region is CASSQFTGPQETQYF.

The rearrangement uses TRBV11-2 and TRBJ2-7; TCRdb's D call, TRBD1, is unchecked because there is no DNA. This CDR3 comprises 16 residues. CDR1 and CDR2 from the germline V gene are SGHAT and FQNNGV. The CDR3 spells CASSYGTGLRAYEQYF.

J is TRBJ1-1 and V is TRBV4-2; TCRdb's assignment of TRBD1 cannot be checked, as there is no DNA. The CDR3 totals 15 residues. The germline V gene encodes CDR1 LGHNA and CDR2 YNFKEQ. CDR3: CASRPPGGKQIIGFF.

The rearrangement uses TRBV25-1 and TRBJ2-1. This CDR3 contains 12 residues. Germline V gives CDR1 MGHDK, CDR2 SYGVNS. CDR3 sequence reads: CASSDTGDEQFF.

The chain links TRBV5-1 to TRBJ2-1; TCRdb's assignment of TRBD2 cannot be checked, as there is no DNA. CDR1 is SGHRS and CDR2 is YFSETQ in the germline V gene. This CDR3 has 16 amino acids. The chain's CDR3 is CASSLGGSGSFNEQFF. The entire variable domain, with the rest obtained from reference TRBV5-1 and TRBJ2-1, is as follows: KAGVTQTPRYLIKTRGQQVTLSCSPISGHRSVSWYQQTPGQGLQFLFEYFSETQRNKGNFPGRFSGRQFSNSRSEMNVSTLELGDSALYLCASSLGGSGSFNEQFFGPGTRLTVL.

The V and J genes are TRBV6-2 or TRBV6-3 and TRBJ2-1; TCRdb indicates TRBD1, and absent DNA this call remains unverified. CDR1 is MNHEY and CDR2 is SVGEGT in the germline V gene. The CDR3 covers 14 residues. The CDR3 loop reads CATSRQGSVNEQFF.

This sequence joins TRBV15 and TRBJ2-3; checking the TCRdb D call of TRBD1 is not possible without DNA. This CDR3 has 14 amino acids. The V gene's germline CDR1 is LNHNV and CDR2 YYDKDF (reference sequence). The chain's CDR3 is CATSRGHPADTQYF.

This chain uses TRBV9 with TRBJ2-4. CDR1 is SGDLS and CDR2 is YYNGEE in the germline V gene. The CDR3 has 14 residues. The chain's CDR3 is CASSVGLTKNIQYF.

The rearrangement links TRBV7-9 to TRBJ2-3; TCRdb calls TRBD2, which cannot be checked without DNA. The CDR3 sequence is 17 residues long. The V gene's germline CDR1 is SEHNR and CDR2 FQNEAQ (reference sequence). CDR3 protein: CASSLRTSGALADTQYF.

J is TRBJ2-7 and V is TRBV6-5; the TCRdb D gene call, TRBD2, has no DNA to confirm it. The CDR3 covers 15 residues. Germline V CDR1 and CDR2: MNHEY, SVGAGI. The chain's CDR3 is CASRTLADSSYEQYF.

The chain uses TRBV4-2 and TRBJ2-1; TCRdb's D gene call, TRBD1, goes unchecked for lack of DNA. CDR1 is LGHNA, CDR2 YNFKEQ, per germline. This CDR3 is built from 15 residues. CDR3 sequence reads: CASSQDPPGGNEQFF.

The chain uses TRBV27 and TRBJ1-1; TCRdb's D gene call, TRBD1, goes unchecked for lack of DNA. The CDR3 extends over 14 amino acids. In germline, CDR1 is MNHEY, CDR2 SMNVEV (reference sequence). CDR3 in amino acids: CASSFEGRSTEAFF.

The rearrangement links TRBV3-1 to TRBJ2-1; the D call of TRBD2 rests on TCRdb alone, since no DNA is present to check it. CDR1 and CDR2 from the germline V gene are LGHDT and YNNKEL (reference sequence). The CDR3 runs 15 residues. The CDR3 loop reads CASSLAGVFGNEQFF.

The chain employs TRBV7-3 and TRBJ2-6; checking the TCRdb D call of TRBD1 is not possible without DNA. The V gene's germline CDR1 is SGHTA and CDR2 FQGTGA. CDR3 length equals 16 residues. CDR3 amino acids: CASSPGRVSGANVLTF. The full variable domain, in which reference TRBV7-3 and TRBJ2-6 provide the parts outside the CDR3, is GAGVSQTPSNKVTEKGKYVELRCDPISGHTALYWYRQSLGQGPEFLIYFQGTGAADDSGLPNDRFFAVRPEGSVSTLKIQRTERGDSAVYLCASSPGRVSGANVLTFGAGSRLTVL.

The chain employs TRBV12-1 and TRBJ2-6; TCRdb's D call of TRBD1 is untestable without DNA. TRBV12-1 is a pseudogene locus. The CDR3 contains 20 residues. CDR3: CASSSNITGDYPSGANVLTF.

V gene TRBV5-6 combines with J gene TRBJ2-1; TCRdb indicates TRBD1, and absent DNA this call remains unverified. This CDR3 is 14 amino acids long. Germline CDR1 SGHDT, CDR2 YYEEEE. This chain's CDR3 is CASREFDRDNEQFF. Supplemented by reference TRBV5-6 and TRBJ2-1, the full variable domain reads DAGVTQSPTHLIKTRGQQVTLRCSPKSGHDTVSWYQQALGQGPQFIFQYYEEEERQRGNFPDRFSGHQFPNYSSELNVNALLLGDSALYLCASREFDRDNEQFFGPGTRLTVL.

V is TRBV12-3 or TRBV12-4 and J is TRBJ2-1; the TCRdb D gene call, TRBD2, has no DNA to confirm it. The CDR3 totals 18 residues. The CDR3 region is CASSLDSAGVQTYNEQFF.